This passage covers 32 T cell receptor beta chains from one sample sequenced in a study of T cells in localized non-small cell lung cancer. TCRdb keeps only in-frame clones here, not all; method: immunoSEQ multiplex PCR. The sample has 25,000 to 35,000 clones; 80% to 85% are singletons. The specimen comprised peripheral blood mononuclear cells, sampled before any cancer treatment. These receptors were obtained from a man aged 35 to 70 with stage III lung adenocarcinoma.

The chain joins TRBV6-6 to TRBJ2-1, with D unresolved. CDR1 is MNHNY, CDR2 SVGAGI, per germline (reference sequence). This CDR3 has 11 amino acids. V gave up 7 bases and J gave up 14 bases, with 15 bases separating them. The CDR3 nucleotides are TGTGCCAGCACCTTCCTCCTCGAGAAGTTCTTC. It is translated as CASTFLLEKFF.

The chain combines TRBV9 with TRBJ1-1; 9 nucleotides align to TRBD1. Germline V gives CDR1 SGDLS, CDR2 YYNGEE. After removal of 4 bases from V and 2 bases from J, the junction contained 9 bases not matched to a gene. The CDR3 is 16 residues long. CDR3: CASSPRPTGGNTEAFF. The CDR3 bases are TGTGCCAGCAGCCCGAGACCGACAGGGGGAAACACTGAAGCTTTCTTT.

The genes are TRBV5-1 and TRBJ2-6, with 10 bases identical to TRBD1. Trimming removed 7 bases from V and 3 bases from J; junction bases left unmatched: 7. The CDR3 runs 16 residues. Germline CDR1 and CDR2: SGHRS and YFSETQ. In nucleotides, the CDR3 is TGCGCCAGCGGGAGACAGGGGGCAGGTGGGGCCAACGTCCTGACTTTC. Protein sequence: CASGRQGAGGANVLTF. Supplemented by reference TRBV5-1 and TRBJ2-6, the full variable domain reads KAGVTQTPRYLIKTRGQQVTLSCSPISGHRSVSWYQQTPGQGLQFLFEYFSETQRNKGNFPGRFSGRQFSNSRSEMNVSTLELGDSALYLCASGRQGAGGANVLTFGAGSRLTVL.

This clone has only one observation. The chain employs TRBV6-7 and TRBJ2-4; 12 bases align to TRBD1. TRBV6-7 is given ORF status, its function remaining uncertain. With 6 bases clipped from V and 6 bases from J, the junction kept 3 bases outside the gene matches. The CDR3 extends over 14 amino acids. The CDR3 sequence is CASRGQGAGNIQYF. Written as DNA, the CDR3 is TGTGCCAGCAGGGGACAGGGGGCAGGAAACATTCAGTACTTC.

CDR3 nucleotide sequence: TGTGCCAGCAGCGACGGGACAGGGATCACCGGGGAGCTGTTTTTT. Translated: CASSDGTGITGELFF. The V gene is TRBV11-1, the J gene TRBJ2-2; 9 bases fit TRBD1. The CDR3 runs to 15 residues. Trimming removed 5 bases from V and 4 bases from J; junction bases left unmatched: 5. CDR1 is SGHAT and CDR2 is FQDESV in the germline V gene (reference sequence).

This clone showed up just a few times. The chain uses TRBV19 and TRBJ1-2; possible D gene TRBD1, 6 bases. The CDR3 has 13 residues. CDR1 is LNHDA and CDR2 is SQIVND in the germline V gene (reference sequence). V shed 8 bases and J shed 4 bases, with 14 bases lying between them. The CDR3 here is CASCFQGSYGYTF. DNA for the CDR3: TGTGCCAGTTGTTTCCAGGGGAGCTATGGCTACACCTTC. Based on the CDR3 plus reference TRBV19 and TRBJ1-2, the full variable domain is DGGITQSPKYLFRKEGQNVTLSCEQNLNHDAMYWYRQDPGQGLRLIYYSQIVNDFQKGDIAEGYSVSREKKESFPLTVTSAQKNPTAFYLCASCFQGSYGYTFGSGTRLTVV.

V gene TRBV30 combines with J gene TRBJ1-1, with TRBD1 as a possible D gene (5 bases). Germline CDR1 is GTSNPN and CDR2 is SVGIG (reference sequence). V lost 2 bases, J lost 4 bases, and 14 bases lay in between. This CDR3 has 14 amino acids. The CDR3 protein is CAWSTQGEITEAFF. The CDR3 bases are TGTGCCTGGAGTACGCAGGGAGAGATCACTGAAGCTTTCTTT.

CDR3 DNA: TGTGCCAGCGGAAAGGTTATCGGAAACACCATATATTTT. Translating it yields CASGKVIGNTIYF. The chain employs TRBV27 and TRBJ1-3; no firm D call. Deletions cut 8 bases from V and 4 bases from J, with 12 bases between. The CDR3 spans 13 residues. Germline CDR1 and CDR2: MNHEY and SMNVEV (reference sequence).

This clone was found once. The chain uses TRBV4-2 and TRBJ2-7, with 10 bases lining up with TRBD1. This CDR3 comprises 14 residues. Germline V gives CDR1 LGHNA, CDR2 YNFKEQ. The V gene end was trimmed by 3 bases and the J gene end by 3 bases; junction bases not matched to a gene: 2. CDR3 coding DNA: TGTGCCAGCAGCCACCGGACAGGGGGCTACGAGCAGTACTTC. Encoded protein: CASSHRTGGYEQYF.

CDR3 sequence (DNA): TGTGCCATCAGCGGGGGCGGGGAGCTGTTTTTT. Amino acid sequence: CAISGGGELFF. The chain recombines TRBV10-3 with TRBJ2-2; tentatively, D is TRBD2 (6 bases). Germline loops: CDR1 ENHRY, CDR2 SYGVKD. The CDR3 spans 11 residues. The V end lost 6 bases, the J end lost 7 bases, and 6 bases lay between the germline ends.

J is TRBJ2-7 and V is TRBV4-2; D is uncertain. V gave up 0 bases and J gave up 6 bases, with 15 bases separating them. In germline, CDR1 is LGHNA, CDR2 YNFKEQ. This CDR3 region has 15 residues. The CDR3 spells CASSQEVGLPSEQYF. CDR3 nucleotide sequence: TGTGCCAGCAGCCAAGAGGTGGGCCTGCCTAGCGAGCAGTACTTC.

The rearrangement uses TRBV6-5 and TRBJ1-2; 9 positions agree with TRBD1. Germline-derived CDR1 and CDR2 are MNHEY and SVGAGI. The CDR3 is 13 amino acids. V shed 2 bases and J 9 bases; nucleotides not matched to a gene: 4. In nucleotides, the CDR3 is TGTGCCAGCAGTTACCGGACAGGGGATCGCTACACCTTC. Translated, it gives CASSYRTGDRYTF.

The J gene is TRBJ2-2, the V gene TRBV7-8; D is unclear. Trimming shortened V by 6 bases and J by 2 bases, and 10 bases separated the two germline ends. The CDR3 is 14 amino acids. Germline V CDR1 and CDR2: SGHVS, FQNEAQ. The CDR3 region is CASRGRLNTGELFF. DNA of the CDR3: TGTGCCAGCAGAGGACGGCTTAACACCGGGGAGCTGTTTTTT. The full variable domain, rest sourced from reference TRBV7-8 and TRBJ2-2, is GAGVSQSPRYKVAKRGQDVALRCDPISGHVSLFWYQQALGQGPEFLTYFQNEAQLDKSGLPSDRFFAERPEGSVSTLKIQRTQQEDSAVYLCASRGRLNTGELFFGEGSRLTVL.

This clone has a handful of counts. This chain connects TRBV6-6 to TRBJ1-1, with D tentatively TRBD1 (6 bases). The CDR3 totals 13 residues. The germline V gene has CDR1 MNHNY and CDR2 SVGAGI (reference sequence). V lost 8 bases and J lost 0, with 10 bases in between. The DNA of the CDR3 is TGTGCCAGCGGGGGGGGCGTGAACACTGAAGCTTTCTTT. Amino acid sequence: CASGGGVNTEAFF.

This chain links TRBV27 with TRBJ1-2, with D unclear. Germline loops: CDR1 MNHEY, CDR2 SMNVEV (reference sequence). V was pared by 1 base and J by 6 bases, with 15 bases between. The CDR3 is made up of 15 amino acids. The CDR3, as DNA: TGTGCCAGCAGTTTATTAGGTGCCTCCTTTAATGGCTACACCTTC. Translated, it gives CASSLLGASFNGYTF.

V and J are TRBV6-1 and TRBJ1-5; D not certain. Trimming shortened V by 5 bases and J by 4 bases, and 9 bases separated the two germline ends. Germline CDR1 reads MNHNS; CDR2 reads SASEGT. CDR3 size: 13 residues. CDR3 in amino acids: CASSWELNQPQHF. The DNA of the CDR3 is TGTGCCAGCAGTTGGGAGTTAAATCAGCCCCAGCATTTT.

The V gene is TRBV11-2, the J gene TRBJ2-5, with 7 bases lining up with TRBD2. Germline CDR1 reads SGHAT; CDR2 reads FQNNGV. This CDR3 has 15 amino acids. The V segment lost 5 bases and the J segment 5 bases; nucleotides outside the gene matches: 11. The CDR3 spells CASSPLGGSGETQYF. For the CDR3, the DNA is TGTGCCAGCAGCCCACTGGGGGGGAGCGGGGAGACCCAGTACTTC.

The rearrangement uses TRBV5-5 and TRBJ2-7; possibly TRBD2 for D (5 bases). V lost 4 bases, J lost 2 bases, and 13 bases lay in between. The CDR3 covers 14 residues. Looked up from germline, CDR1 is SGHKS and CDR2 is YYEKEE (reference sequence). The CDR3: CASSRLDGTYEQYV. CDR3 sequence (DNA): TGTGCCAGCAGCCGGCTCGACGGGACCTACGAGCAGTACGTC.

This rearrangement joins TRBV7-2 to TRBJ2-5; D might be TRBD2 (7 bases). CDR3 length: 15 residues. Germline V CDR1 and CDR2: SGHTA, FQGNSA. V lost 7 bases, J lost 5 bases, and 20 bases lay in between. This chain's CDR3 is CASTNTRGAGETQYF. The CDR3 region has the DNA TGTGCCAGCACTAATACTCGGGGGGCCGGGGAGACCCAGTACTTC. Full variable domain (missing parts from reference TRBV7-2 and TRBJ2-5): GAGVSQSPSNKVTEKGKDVELRCDPISGHTALYWYRQSLGQGLEFLIYFQGNSAPDKSGLPSDRFSAERTGGSVSTLTIQRTQQEDSAVYLCASTNTRGAGETQYFGPGTRLLVL.

This sequence joins TRBV4-1 and TRBJ2-2, with D unresolved. The CDR3 totals 14 residues. V was pared by 5 bases and J by 3 bases, with 10 bases between. CDR1 is MGHRA and CDR2 is YSYEKL in the germline V gene. The CDR3 DNA reads TGCGCCAGCAGCTTCAAACGGGACACCGGGGAGCTGTTTTTT. Amino acid sequence: CASSFKRDTGELFF.

The chain combines TRBV6-1 with TRBJ1-6, with 9 bases aligning to TRBD1. Germline assignment: CDR1 MNHNS and CDR2 SASEGT. V gave up 4 bases and J gave up 7 bases; unmatched junction bases: 5. The CDR3 sequence is 15 residues long. The CDR3 bases are TGTGCCAGCAGTGGCTCCGGGACAGGGAATTCACCCCTCCACTTT. Translated: CASSGSGTGNSPLHF.

This clone was found once. The chain uses TRBV6-1 and TRBJ2-1; D is undetermined. Trimming cost V 4 bases and J 10 bases, with 8 bases left between them. Germline-derived CDR1 and CDR2 are MNHNS and SASEGT. This CDR3 is built from 11 residues. For the CDR3, the DNA is TGTGCCAGCAGTGCACAGTGGGAGCAGTTCTTC. Protein sequence: CASSAQWEQFF.

This chain joins TRBV5-1 and TRBJ1-3; D unresolved. Trimming took 0 bases from V and 3 from J, leaving 10 bases between them. Germline V gives CDR1 SGHRS, CDR2 YFSETQ. This CDR3 is built from 15 residues. The CDR3 loop reads CASSLDASFGNTIYF. In DNA, the CDR3 is TGCGCCAGCAGCTTGGACGCGAGTTTTGGAAACACCATATATTTT.

Here the CDR3 DNA reads TGTGCCAGCAGACCCGAGGGGCAGACAGATACGCAGTATTTT. This gives the protein CASRPEGQTDTQYF. The V call is TRBV6-6, the J call TRBJ2-3; D tentatively fits TRBD1 or TRBD2 (5 bases each). Germline assignment: CDR1 MNHNY and CDR2 SVGAGI (reference sequence). V shed 6 bases and J shed 3 bases, with 13 bases lying between them. The CDR3 has 14 residues.

The chain links TRBV30 to TRBJ1-4, with D possibly TRBD1 on 5 matching bases. V was pared by 1 base and J by 7 bases, with 10 bases between. Germline V gene data show CDR1 as GTSNPN and CDR2 as SVGIG (reference sequence). The CDR3 runs to 13 residues. CDR3 sequence (DNA): TGTGCCTGGAGTGCGGACACTCCTGAAAAACTGTTTTTT. Translating gives CAWSADTPEKLFF.

This rearrangement joins TRBV6-1 to TRBJ2-1, with D possibly matching TRBD2 (7 bases). V was clipped by 3 bases and J by 4 bases, with 13 bases between them. Germline V gene lookup returns CDR1 MNHNS and CDR2 SASEGT. This CDR3 spans 15 amino acids. CDR3 bases: TGTGCCAGCAGTGATCGCGGGGGACAATACAATGAGCAGTTCTTC. Protein sequence: CASSDRGGQYNEQFF.

This chain connects TRBV5-1 to TRBJ1-5; no definite D call. Germline CDR1 and CDR2: SGHRS and YFSETQ. Trimming pared 0 bases from V and 5 bases from J, leaving 9 bases between. The CDR3 is 14 amino acids. Here the CDR3 reads CASSLGAGDQPQHF. As DNA, the CDR3 is TGCGCCAGCAGCTTGGGGGCAGGAGATCAGCCCCAGCATTTT.

V and J are TRBV29-1 and TRBJ2-2; D is possibly TRBD2 (6 bases). V shed 4 bases and J shed 7 bases, with 10 bases lying between them. From germline, CDR1 is SQVTM and CDR2 ANQGSEA. The CDR3 is made up of 12 amino acids. The CDR3 sequence is CSVGGGNGELFF. In DNA, the CDR3 is TGCAGCGTTGGTGGGGGGAACGGGGAGCTGTTTTTT.

The genes are TRBV7-6 and TRBJ2-5; D is ambiguous. This CDR3 has 12 amino acids. V gave up 3 bases and J gave up 5 bases, with 7 bases separating them. The germline CDR1 and CDR2 sequences are SGHVS and FNYEAQ. The CDR3, as DNA: TGTGCCAGCAGCTTGTCGGAGGAGACCCAGTACTTC. This sequence encodes CASSLSEETQYF.

The V call is TRBV19, the J call TRBJ1-2; 11 bases are a match to TRBD1. V lost 6 bases, J lost 2 bases, and 8 bases stayed unmatched. Germline V gives CDR1 LNHDA, CDR2 SQIVND (reference sequence). The CDR3 is made up of 16 amino acids. The CDR3 here is CASRWTGGRLNYGYTF. The CDR3 bases are TGTGCCAGTAGATGGACAGGGGGCCGTCTCAACTATGGCTACACCTTC. The entire variable domain, with the rest obtained from reference TRBV19 and TRBJ1-2, is as follows: DGGITQSPKYLFRKEGQNVTLSCEQNLNHDAMYWYRQDPGQGLRLIYYSQIVNDFQKGDIAEGYSVSREKKESFPLTVTSAQKNPTAFYLCASRWTGGRLNYGYTFGSGTRLTVV.

The genes are TRBV2 and TRBJ1-2; D not resolved. The V gene lost 6 bases and the J gene lost 1 base, with 9 bases spanning the gap. This CDR3 spans 13 amino acids. Germline V CDR1 and CDR2: SNHLY, FYNNEI. The CDR3 loop is CASRGAFNYGYTF. CDR3 sequence (DNA): TGTGCCAGCAGGGGAGCCTTTAACTATGGCTACACCTTC.

This chain links TRBV28 with TRBJ1-2; D might be TRBD1 (5 bases). Looked up from germline, CDR1 is MDHEN and CDR2 is SYDVKM. With 3 bases removed from V and 4 bases from J, the gap between germline ends came to 15 bases. This CDR3 has 15 amino acids. The CDR3 is CASSLPQGVPYGYTF. CDR3 nucleotide sequence: TGTGCCAGCAGTTTGCCCCAGGGAGTTCCCTATGGCTACACCTTC.